This T cell receptor (beta chain) stems from a study of blood T cells in healthy people across ages (dated by TCRdb to the mid-2010s). A note on the overall study: In model experiments, template switching captured about one uniquely barcoded TCR beta cDNA molecule for every two T cells. Using the same blood draw, the study looked at two additional independent replicas of 1 million unique cDNA reads for two donors, one aged 18 to 30 and the other aged 80 or older. To avoid experimental bias, donors of different ages were distributed randomly across sequencing lanes. The donors were divided into four age groups: young (average around 17 years), middle-aged (about 39), aged (around 67) and long-lived (roughly 88). Using deep sequencing normalized with unique cDNA molecular identifiers, the study measured how TCR beta repertoire diversity changes with age.

The paper's findings and limits, for the study overall: As age increased, observed TCR beta diversity per million T cells dropped in a roughly linear way, and a significant reduction was already evident by age around 41. Conclusive comparison of naive and antigen-experienced compartments was prevented by the profiling of bulk unsorted PBMCs. Estimates of total diversity from one million sequenced T cells were regarded as lower bounds and underestimates. Donor CMV infection status was unknown, potentially confounding age-related changes in expanded clonotypes. There was a strong correlation between observed TCR beta diversity and the percentage of naive T cells measured by flow cytometry. The long-lived group showed more naive CD4+ T cells, fewer expanded clones and increased TCR diversity than the aged group, suggesting age selection.

As regards this clonotype: It has no known antigen specificity. No clone much larger than this one lies a single base away; base qualities are absent.

Donors were about 36 systemically healthy Caucasian individuals from Russia aged roughly 6 to 100 years. Each donor gave 8 to 10 milliliters of peripheral blood, drawn into EDTA-treated Vacutainer tubes. Ficoll-Paque density-gradient centrifugation was used to isolate PBMCs, with at least 6 million obtained per sample. Trizol reagent was used to extract total RNA from PBMCs, with at least 5.5 micrograms per sample. The percentages of naive CD45RAhigh/CD27high T cells were determined by flow cytometry on a PBMC aliquot from every donor. Libraries were constructed by 5' RACE. TCRdb lists the instrument as Illumina HiSeq 2500. A second PCR of roughly 7 to 11 cycles was performed with a sample-barcoded 5' primer and a J-beta primer mix. Each TCR beta cDNA molecule received a unique molecular identifier from a template-switch 5' adaptor carrying 12 random nucleotides. Each sample yielded at least 2.5 million CDR3-containing paired-end reads. All of the RNA was converted into first-strand cDNA using the Mint cDNA synthesis kit, with a TRBC-specific oligonucleotide serving as the primer. Following uracil-DNA glycosylase treatment, all cDNA underwent a first 18-cycle PCR with the universal primers M1SS and BC2_uni_R. The paper's processing steps were these. For normalization, 1 million high-quality reads were randomly selected from each sample, with every read carrying a distinct molecular identifier. Instead of being binned into consensus sequences, reads that shared molecular identifiers were thrown out. MiTCR, run with a Q25 quality threshold and the strictest error-elimination algorithm, handled CDR3 identification, clonotype clustering and error correction. A nonparametric unseen species model with Euler transformation was used to estimate lower-bound total TCR beta diversity. TCRdb cleaned the public reads at Q25 with fastp, built clones with MiXCR and kept in-frame beta chains. A single entry per CDR3 protein holds the most common genes and DNA from its merged rows. TCRdb's processing, not the authors', yielded these V and J calls. This sample comprises roughly 1,300,000 distinct CDR3 sequences, approximately 59% of them detected only once. The top ten clones comprise 6.5% to 8% of the sample.

For this chain, trimming is 4 bases at the V end and 11 bases at the J end, and the number of junction bases without a gene match is 16. CDR1 SQVTM and CDR2 ANQGSEA were looked up in the germline V gene. CDR3 length: 17 amino acids, cysteine to phenylalanine. The CDR3 DNA has 51 bases and is translated from base 1. The TCR sequence derives from a young man in good health. This receptor chain uses TRBV29-1 and TRBJ2-5; a stretch of 16 junction bases matches TRBD2. The material sequenced was blood. This receptor has the CDR3 CSVGGTSGRVSYNEQYF. The DNA reads TGCAGCGTTGGTGGGACTAGCGGGAGGGTATCCTACAATGAGCAGTACTTC.